These 10 T cell receptor beta chains came from one sample sequenced in a study of control samples from healthy donors and cancer patients. Libraries were prepared by immunoSEQ multiplex PCR; TCRdb keeps only in-frame clonotypes and omits some of them. The table has roughly 63,000 clones, roughly 89% seen once. Input material: PBMCs. These receptors were taken from a man in his 60s with colorectal cancer.

The J gene is TRBJ1-5, the V gene TRBV18; TRBD1 matches at 7 bases. Germline V lookup: CDR1 KGHSH, CDR2 LQKENI. The trim removed 4 bases at V and 0 bases at J, leaving 6 bases unmatched. This CDR3 spans 16 amino acids. DNA for the CDR3: TGTGCCAGCTCACAGGGGGCCCCCGTTAGCAATCAGCCCCAGCATTTT. Translated: CASSQGAPVSNQPQHF.

J is TRBJ2-5 and V is TRBV5-4; 11 nucleotides align to TRBD2. From germline, CDR1 is SGHNT and CDR2 YYREEE (reference sequence). Trimming at V came to 1 base and at J to 4 bases, leaving 3 bases not matched to a gene. The CDR3 has 15 residues. The CDR3 region is CASSLRLAGGETQYF. Here the CDR3 DNA reads TGTGCCAGCAGCTTGAGGCTAGCGGGGGGAGAGACCCAGTACTTC.

The rearrangement uses TRBV6-5 and TRBJ1-3, with no clear D. The ends were cut back, 4 bases at V and 2 bases at J, with 9 bases in the middle. The V gene's germline CDR1 is MNHEY and CDR2 SVGAGI. This CDR3 contains 14 residues. The CDR3 region has the DNA TGTGCCAGCAGTTCACACACTACTGGAAACACCATATATTTT. Protein: CASSSHTTGNTIYF.

The chain recombines TRBV18 with TRBJ1-2, with D unresolved. Looked up from germline, CDR1 is KGHSH and CDR2 is LQKENI. The ends were cut back, 2 bases at V and 4 bases at J, with 11 bases in the middle. The CDR3 length is 14 residues. The CDR3 DNA reads as TGTGCCAGCTCACCAAAACAGAACTCCTATGGCTACACCTTC. Translating it yields CASSPKQNSYGYTF. The full variable domain, its missing parts supplied by reference TRBV18 and TRBJ1-2, is NAGVMQNPRHLVRRRGQEARLRCSPMKGHSHVYWYRQLPEEGLKFMVYLQKENIIDESGMPKERFSAEFPKEGPSILRIQQVVRGDSAAYFCASSPKQNSYGYTFGSGTRLTVV.

The chain is built from TRBV2 and TRBJ1-1, with 10 bases that match TRBD1. The V gene's germline CDR1 is SNHLY and CDR2 FYNNEI. J was trimmed by 11 bases and V by 5 bases; bases with no gene match: 14. There are 15 residues in the CDR3. The chain's CDR3 is CASSLGQGTSQGAFF. CDR3 nucleotide sequence: TGTGCCAGCAGTCTGGGACAGGGGACCTCTCAGGGGGCTTTCTTT.

This chain joins TRBV11-2 and TRBJ2-3, with 12 nucleotides matching TRBD2. V shed 6 bases and J 2 bases; nucleotides not matched to a gene: 12. The length of the CDR3 is 18 residues. CDR1 is SGHAT, CDR2 FQNNGV, per germline. The CDR3 sequence is CASRGTSGFSSITDTQYF. CDR3 in DNA: TGTGCCAGCAGGGGGACTAGCGGGTTTTCGAGCATCACAGATACGCAGTATTTT.

The chain joins TRBV2 to TRBJ2-3, with TRBD2 identical over 15 bases. V lost 9 bases, J lost 3 bases, and 1 base stayed unmatched. Germline V gives CDR1 SNHLY, CDR2 FYNNEI. This CDR3 contains 14 residues. The CDR3, as DNA: TGTGCCAGGGGACTAGCGGGGGGAACAGATACGCAGTATTTT. Protein product: CARGLAGGTDTQYF. The whole variable domain, filled in from reference TRBV2 and TRBJ2-3, reads EPEVTQTPSHQVTQMGQEVILRCVPISNHLYFYWYRQILGQKVEFLVSFYNNEISEKSEIFDDQFSVERPDGSNFTLKIRSTKLEDSAMYFCARGLAGGTDTQYFGPGTRLTVL.

The J gene is TRBJ2-5, the V gene TRBV5-4; TRBD1 or TRBD2 may be the D gene (5 bases each). V was pared by 0 bases and J by 5 bases, with 17 bases between. The CDR3 length is 16 residues. Germline V gives CDR1 SGHNT, CDR2 YYREEE (reference sequence). The CDR3 DNA sequence: TGTGCCAGCAGCTTGGGGGGGAGTGGCGGGCGTGAGACCCAGTACTTC. Encoded protein: CASSLGGSGGRETQYF.

This clone was seen a handful of times. The chain recombines TRBV7-9 with TRBJ2-7; TRBD1 agrees at 10 bases. Trimming removed 7 bases from V and 6 bases from J; junction bases left unmatched: 9. Per the germline V gene, CDR1 is SEHNR and CDR2 is FQNEAQ (reference sequence). CDR3 length equals 14 residues. CDR3 protein: CASNPETGGGEQYF. The CDR3 DNA reads TGTGCCAGCAACCCGGAGACAGGGGGCGGCGAGCAGTACTTC.

This clone is deemed medium-sized. CDR3 bases: TGTGCCAGTCCACCCGGGGGGACAGGCTCTGATGGCACTGAAGCTTTCTTT. Translation gives CASPPGGTGSDGTEAFF. The chain uses TRBV6-8 and TRBJ1-1; 8 positions match TRBD1. Germline CDR1 and CDR2: MNHGY and SAAAGT. J gave up 4 bases and V 9 bases, and 19 bases lay outside the gene matches. This CDR3 comprises 17 residues.